Listed below are T cell receptor beta chains from one sample, sequenced in a study of human T cells and chemical hapten exposure. TCRdb re-derived calls from the RACE reads in MiXCR, one entry per CDR3 protein. Found here are fewer than 200,000 distinct CDR3 sequences, more than 25% of them singletons; the top ten hold 2.5% to 3.5%. Specimen: whole blood, collected in connection with sensitization to the hapten diphenylcyclopropenone (DPC). These receptor sequences come from a woman under 40 with alopecia areata. Some clones in this sample may be carry-over from other donors' samples. Each CDR3 is given with its conserved first and last residue.

j_call v_call cdr3_aa
TRBJ2-2 TRBV10-3 CAISPNAGTGELFF
TRBJ1-2 TRBV6-2/TRBV6-3 CASSYSKGINGYTF
TRBJ1-2 TRBV29-1 CSVAGTGRRYGYTF
TRBJ2-3 TRBV11-2 CASSPSRMADTQYF
TRBJ2-2 TRBV7-3 CASSPTPDSANTGELFF
TRBJ2-2 TRBV10-2 CASSESTSGYTGELFF
TRBJ1-6 TRBV7-3 CASSPQGRGNSPLHF
TRBJ2-5 TRBV7-6 CASSLVASGRGQETQYF
TRBJ1-4 TRBV7-2 CASSTPTNEKLFF
TRBJ1-5 TRBV27 CASSRAGGSNQPQHF
TRBJ1-4 TRBV12-3/TRBV12-4 CASSPRGSEKLFF
TRBJ2-1 TRBV20-1 CSASKRLAGFDEQFF
TRBJ1-2 TRBV28 CASSYRGPYGYTF
TRBJ1-4 TRBV28 CASSLYQDEKLFF
TRBJ2-1 TRBV12-5 CASGPGLAGGGQFF
TRBJ2-7 TRBV6-6 CASSAGSSYEQYF
TRBJ2-3 TRBV5-1 CASSRLAGGRVDTQYF
TRBJ1-5 TRBV28 CASSPTGGWQPQHF
TRBJ1-1 TRBV6-2/TRBV6-3 CASILDRGTEAFF
TRBJ2-7 TRBV20-1 CSARESGYRYEQYF
TRBJ1-2 TRBV4-3 CASSLTLTGQGASGYTF
TRBJ2-1 TRBV27 CASSPVDGYNEQFF
TRBJ1-2 TRBV10-3 CAITTGGTYGYTF
TRBJ2-5 TRBV18 CASSPNSGAYQETQYF
TRBJ2-7 TRBV28 CASSLPRTGSYEQYF
TRBJ2-2 TRBV24-1 CATSDAGGAVTGELFF
TRBJ2-1 TRBV6-2/TRBV6-3 CASSYSREAYNEQFF
TRBJ2-3 TRBV7-2 CASSLVSTLTDTQYF
TRBJ1-6 TRBV20-1 CSARGNPTGGYSPLHF
TRBJ2-7 TRBV28 CALQPSHSYEQYF
TRBJ2-7 TRBV7-9 CASSLVASGRYEQYF
TRBJ2-1 TRBV29-1 CSLRELSSYNEQFF
TRBJ1-2 TRBV6-1 CASSERQIYGYTF
TRBJ2-5 TRBV29-1 CSVFYREKTQYF
TRBJ1-1 TRBV5-1 CASSSRQPGRITFF
TRBJ2-4 TRBV29-1 CSVGLAGGGETYF
TRBJ1-6 TRBV7-3 CASSLSQGLYNSPLHF
TRBJ2-3 TRBV29-1 CSVGTIDTQYF
TRBJ2-5 TRBV28 CASSFRAARETQYF
TRBJ2-7 TRBV12-3/TRBV12-4 CASRSETSSYEQYF
TRBJ1-1 TRBV24-1 CATSDSGTEAFF
TRBJ2-1 TRBV5-4 CASSLRGPGPPNF
TRBJ2-5 TRBV20-1 CSARDRRRAGETQYF
TRBJ2-1 TRBV2 CASRVKEGRYNEQFF
TRBJ2-7 TRBV7-9 CASSPIPGQQNYEQYF
TRBJ1-6 TRBV28 CASRDTFNSPLPF
TRBJ2-5 TRBV4-3 CASSQRGAGETQYF
TRBJ2-7 TRBV6-2/TRBV6-3 CASSYSTRDYSYEQYF
TRBJ2-3 TRBV7-2 CASSFRLPSDTQYF
TRBJ1-2 TRBV6-5 CASSYRPGNVGYTF